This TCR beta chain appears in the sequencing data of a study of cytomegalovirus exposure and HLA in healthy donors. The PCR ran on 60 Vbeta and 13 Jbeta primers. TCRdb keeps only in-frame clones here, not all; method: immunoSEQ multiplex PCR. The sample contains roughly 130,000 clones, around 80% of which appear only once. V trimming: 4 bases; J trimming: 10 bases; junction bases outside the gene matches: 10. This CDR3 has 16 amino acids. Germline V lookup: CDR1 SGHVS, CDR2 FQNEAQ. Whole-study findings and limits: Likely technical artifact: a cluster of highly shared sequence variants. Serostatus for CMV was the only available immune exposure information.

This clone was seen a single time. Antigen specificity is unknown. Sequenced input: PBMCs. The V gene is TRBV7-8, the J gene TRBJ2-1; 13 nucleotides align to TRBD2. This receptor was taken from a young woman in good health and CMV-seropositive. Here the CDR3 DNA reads TGTGCCAGCAGCTCGAAGACTAGCGGGGGGAAAGGGGAGCAGTTCTTC. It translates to CASSSKTSGGKGEQFF.